This TCR beta chain derives from a study of cytomegalovirus exposure and HLA in healthy donors. Study summary: In an early release, HLA-typed donors contributed 77 million or so unique TCR sequences.

Amplification used 60 Vbeta primers and 13 Jbeta primers. Measured with immunoSEQ multiplex PCR; TCRdb has only the in-frame clones, and not every one. The sample records some 130,000 clones, less than 85% being singletons. This cohort consisted of healthy bone marrow donors. The CDR3 has 13 amino acids. Germline-derived CDR1 and CDR2 are SGHAT and FQNNGV. On this clone: At one boundary the junction diverges from the germline segment, which might be a read error.

Material: PBMCs. The rearrangement uses TRBV11-2 and TRBJ2-7; possible D gene TRBD2, 6 bases. This TCR was sampled from a woman aged 45-60 years in good health and CMV-seropositive. CDR3 DNA: TGTGCCAGCAGCCCTTTACTTTGGAGGGACCTGGGCTTC. The encoded protein is CASSPLLWRDLGF.